These T cell receptor beta chains were read from a single sample in a study of spatial heterogeneity in lung cancer. MiXCR, run by TCRdb on the 5' RACE reads, gives a single entry per CDR3 protein. The sample has about 45,000 distinct CDR3 sequences; roughly 20% are singletons. The specimen comprised PBMCs, sampled at follow-up. The receptors originated from a female donor with early-stage non-small cell lung cancer. The CDR3 runs from the conserved cysteine through the conserved F or W. The D gene is left open where the match is weak. A clone size is listed for some rows: how often the clone was seen (once, few, many), or a class if it is expanded.

D: TRBD2; V: TRBV20-1; J: TRBJ2-2; size: -; DNA: TGCAGTGCCACTAGCGGGGCCCAAACCGGGGAGCTGTTTTTT; CDR3: CSATSGAQTGELFF
D: TRBD1; V: TRBV29-1; J: TRBJ1-2; size: many; DNA: TGCAGCGTCCGTCTGACAGGGGGAGGTGGCTACACCTTC; CDR3: CSVRLTGGGGYTF
D: TRBD1; V: TRBV18; J: TRBJ1-1; size: -; DNA: TGTGCCAGCTCACCACGTCGAACAGGGGATCTCACTGAAGCTTTCTTT; CDR3: CASSPRRTGDLTEAFF
D: TRBD1; V: TRBV12-3/TRBV12-4; J: TRBJ1-4; size: -; DNA: TGTGCCAGCACCCGCTCACAGGGGGCGCTGACTAATGAAAAACTGTTTTTT; CDR3: CASTRSQGALTNEKLFF
D: -; V: TRBV29-1; J: TRBJ2-7; size: -; DNA: TGCAGCGTTACGGTGGCAGCTTCCTACGAGCAGTACTTC; CDR3: CSVTVAASYEQYF
D: -; V: TRBV3-1; J: TRBJ2-1; size: -; DNA: TGTGCCAGCAGCCAAGAGGGCGTCTCCTACAATGAGCAGTTCTTC; CDR3: CASSQEGVSYNEQFF
D: -; V: TRBV11-2; J: TRBJ1-5; size: many; DNA: TGTGCCAGCAGCTTAGACTATAGCAATCAGCCCCAGCATTTT; CDR3: CASSLDYSNQPQHF
D: -; V: TRBV12-3/TRBV12-4; J: TRBJ1-5; size: few; DNA: TGTGCCAGCAGTTTCTCGGGCCTTCTAGGGAATCAGCCCCAGCATTTT; CDR3: CASSFSGLLGNQPQHF
D: TRBD2; V: TRBV5-1; J: TRBJ2-1; size: -; DNA: TGCGCCAGCAGCATTAGCGGGAGGGGTTACAATGAGCAGTTCTTC; CDR3: CASSISGRGYNEQFF
D: -; V: TRBV5-1; J: TRBJ1-1; size: -; DNA: TGCGCCAGCAGCTCACAGGAAAACACTGAAGCTTTCTTT; CDR3: CASSSQENTEAFF
D: -; V: TRBV14; J: TRBJ2-5; size: -; DNA: TGTGCCAGCAGCCAATGGGGACCCGCGGAAGAGACCCAGTACTTC; CDR3: CASSQWGPAEETQYF
D: -; V: TRBV19; J: TRBJ2-1; size: few; DNA: TGTGCCAGTAGTATCGGAGGGGGGGGCGGTTTTTACAATGAGCAGTTCTTC; CDR3: CASSIGGGGGFYNEQFF
D: -; V: TRBV7-8; J: TRBJ1-1; size: few; DNA: TGTGCCAGCAGCTTCCGTCGCATGAACACTGAAGCTTTCTTT; CDR3: CASSFRRMNTEAFF
D: -; V: TRBV28; J: TRBJ2-3; size: -; DNA: TGTGCCAGCAGCCCTCTGGCAGGAGATACGCAGTATTTT; CDR3: CASSPLAGDTQYF
D: -; V: TRBV6-6; J: TRBJ1-2; size: once; DNA: TGTGCCAGCAGTTCCCTCAGGACAGCTAACTATGGCTACACCTTC; CDR3: CASSSLRTANYGYTF
D: -; V: TRBV5-4; J: TRBJ1-2; size: many; DNA: TGTGCCAGCAGCTTAGGCCAGGGAGGCGACTATGGCTACACCTTC; CDR3: CASSLGQGGDYGYTF
D: TRBD2; V: TRBV5-1; J: TRBJ2-1; size: many; DNA: TGCGCCAGCAGCTTAATTAGCGGGGGGAATGAGCAGTTCTTC; CDR3: CASSLISGGNEQFF
D: TRBD1; V: TRBV20-1; J: TRBJ1-5; size: -; DNA: TGCAGTGTTCGGGACAGGGATGTGGGGCCCCAGCATTTT; CDR3: CSVRDRDVGPQHF
D: -; V: TRBV5-4; J: TRBJ2-1; size: many; DNA: TGTGCCAGCAGCTCGGGGATGGACAATGAGCAGTTCTTC; CDR3: CASSSGMDNEQFF
D: -; V: TRBV15; J: TRBJ2-2; size: -; DNA: TGTGCCACCAGCTTCGACCCTGGTTCGAACACCGGGGAGCTGTTTTTT; CDR3: CATSFDPGSNTGELFF
D: -; V: TRBV20-1; J: TRBJ1-1; size: few; DNA: TGCAGTGCTAGAGCTGGGGCAGAAATAGAAGCTTTCTTT; CDR3: CSARAGAEIEAFF
D: -; V: TRBV6-1; J: TRBJ2-3; size: -; DNA: TGTGCCAGCAGTCAGGGGGGGCGGTCAGATACGCAGTATTTT; CDR3: CASSQGGRSDTQYF
D: TRBD2; V: TRBV19; J: TRBJ2-1; size: many; DNA: TGTGCCAGTAGTCGCGCGGGGGGCCAAACAGGCCTGTTCTTC; CDR3: CASSRAGGQTGLFF
D: -; V: TRBV18; J: TRBJ2-5; size: -; DNA: TGTGCCAGCTCACCACTCGCCGGTGATGTAGGGACCCAGTACTTC; CDR3: CASSPLAGDVGTQYF
D: -; V: TRBV7-2; J: TRBJ2-5; size: few; DNA: TGTGCCAGCAGCTTAGTGGATTCGTACCAAGAGACCCAGTACTTC; CDR3: CASSLVDSYQETQYF
D: -; V: TRBV29-1; J: TRBJ1-2; size: -; DNA: TGCAGCGTTGTTTGGCAGCCCTATGGCTACACCTTC; CDR3: CSVVWQPYGYTF
D: -; V: TRBV24-1; J: TRBJ2-1; size: few; DNA: TGTGCCACGACGGGCGGGATCGATGAGCAGTTCTTC; CDR3: CATTGGIDEQFF
D: TRBD2; V: TRBV29-1; J: TRBJ2-3; size: few; DNA: TGCAGCGTTGGGTCCGGGAGGGCCACAGATACGCAGTATTTT; CDR3: CSVGSGRATDTQYF
D: -; V: TRBV29-1; J: TRBJ1-1; size: few; DNA: TGCAGCGTTGAAGCATCCTCGACTAGGGAAGCTTTCTTT; CDR3: CSVEASSTREAFF
D: -; V: TRBV5-6; J: TRBJ2-1; size: few; DNA: TGTGCCAGCAGCGTAACAAGGAATGAGCAGTTCTTC; CDR3: CASSVTRNEQFF
D: TRBD2; V: TRBV20-1; J: TRBJ2-5; size: -; DNA: TGCAGTGCTAGAGATCTGGGGGGGACCAAAGAGACCCAGTACTTC; CDR3: CSARDLGGTKETQYF
D: TRBD1; V: TRBV7-2; J: TRBJ1-4; size: -; DNA: TGTGCCAGCAGCCGACAGGGGAGTGTGGAAAAACTGTTTTTT; CDR3: CASSRQGSVEKLFF
D: TRBD2; V: TRBV3-1; J: TRBJ2-5; size: many; DNA: TGTGCCAGCAGCCAAAGGGGGACTAGCGGAGAGACCCAGTACTTC; CDR3: CASSQRGTSGETQYF
D: TRBD2; V: TRBV29-1; J: TRBJ2-3; size: -; DNA: TGCAGCGTTGTAAGGCTAGCGGGAGGGCTCGATACGCAGTATTTT; CDR3: CSVVRLAGGLDTQYF
D: -; V: TRBV5-1; J: TRBJ2-2; size: -; DNA: TGCGCCAGCAGCTTCCGATCATCCGGGGAGCTGTTTTTT; CDR3: CASSFRSSGELFF
D: -; V: TRBV30; J: TRBJ1-2; size: few; DNA: TGTGCCTGGAGTGTTTTCGCGTATGGCTACACCTTC; CDR3: CAWSVFAYGYTF
D: -; V: TRBV10-3; J: TRBJ2-1; size: medium-sized; DNA: TGTGCCATCAGTGAGTCAGTCTTTCCGGGTCCCCGCAATGAGCAGTTCTTC; CDR3: CAISESVFPGPRNEQFF
D: -; V: TRBV20-1; J: TRBJ2-5; size: few; DNA: TGCAGTGCCAGAGGGAGAGGGCAGGGGGAGACCCAGTACTTC; CDR3: CSARGRGQGETQYF
D: TRBD2; V: TRBV12-3/TRBV12-4; J: TRBJ2-5; size: few; DNA: TGTGCCAGCAGTCCCCGGGGTAGCGGGAGGAGAGAGACCCAGTACTTC; CDR3: CASSPRGSGRRETQYF
D: TRBD1; V: TRBV20-1; J: TRBJ1-5; size: -; DNA: TGCAGTGCTAGGACAGGGCGAACCGATAATCAGCCCCAGCATTTT; CDR3: CSARTGRTDNQPQHF
D: TRBD1; V: TRBV5-1; J: TRBJ1-5; size: once; DNA: TGCGCCAGCAGCCTGACAGGGGATGGCCAGCCCCAGCATTTT; CDR3: CASSLTGDGQPQHF
D: -; V: TRBV7-8; J: TRBJ2-1; size: -; DNA: TGTGCCAGCAGCCATAGGGAGGTTAGGCTGTACAATGAGCAGTTCTTC; CDR3: CASSHREVRLYNEQFF
D: TRBD1; V: TRBV7-9; J: TRBJ1-1; size: -; DNA: TGTGCCAGCATCCTTGGACAGGCCTCGCCTGAAGCTTTCTTT; CDR3: CASILGQASPEAFF
D: -; V: TRBV21-1; J: TRBJ2-5; size: -; DNA: TGTGCCAGCAGCAAAGATGGGGCAGAGACCCAGTACTTC; CDR3: CASSKDGAETQYF
D: -; V: TRBV7-9; J: TRBJ2-1; size: few; DNA: TGTGCCAGCAGCTCCTATACTAGCTTTGAGCAGTTCTTC; CDR3: CASSSYTSFEQFF
D: -; V: TRBV5-1; J: TRBJ1-2; size: few; DNA: TGCGCCAGCAGCTCCGTAGCAGCAAACTATGGCTACACCTTC; CDR3: CASSSVAANYGYTF
D: -; V: TRBV7-3; J: TRBJ1-1; size: -; DNA: TGTGCCAGCAGCAACGACCGAGACACAGAAGCTTTCTTT; CDR3: CASSNDRDTEAFF
D: -; V: TRBV2; J: TRBJ2-3; size: many; DNA: TGTGCCAGCAGTGAAGCGCGCGATACGCAGTATTTT; CDR3: CASSEARDTQYF
D: -; V: TRBV20-1; J: TRBJ1-5; size: many; DNA: TGCAGTGCTATACAGGGTTCCAGGCAGCCCCAGCATTTT; CDR3: CSAIQGSRQPQHF
D: -; V: TRBV7-2; J: TRBJ2-6; size: -; DNA: TGTGCCAGCAGCTTAGACTCTGGGGCCAACGTCCTGACTTTC; CDR3: CASSLDSGANVLTF
D: -; V: TRBV7-2; J: TRBJ1-1; size: -; DNA: TGTGCCAGCAGCTTTAGCACTGAAGCTTTCTTT; CDR3: CASSFSTEAFF